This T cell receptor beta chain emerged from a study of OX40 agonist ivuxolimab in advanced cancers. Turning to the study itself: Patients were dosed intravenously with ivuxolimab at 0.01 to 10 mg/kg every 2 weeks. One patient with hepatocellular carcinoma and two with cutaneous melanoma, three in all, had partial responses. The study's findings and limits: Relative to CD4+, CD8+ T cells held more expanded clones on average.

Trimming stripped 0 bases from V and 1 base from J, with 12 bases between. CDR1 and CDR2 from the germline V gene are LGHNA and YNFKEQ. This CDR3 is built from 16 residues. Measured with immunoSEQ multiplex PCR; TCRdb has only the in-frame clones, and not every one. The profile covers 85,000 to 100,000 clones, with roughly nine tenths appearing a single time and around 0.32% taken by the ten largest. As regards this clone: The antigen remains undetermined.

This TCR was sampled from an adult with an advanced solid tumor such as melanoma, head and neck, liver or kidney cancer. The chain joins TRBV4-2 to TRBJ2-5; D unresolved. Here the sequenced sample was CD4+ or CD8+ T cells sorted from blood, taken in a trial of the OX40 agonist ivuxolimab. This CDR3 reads CASSQDYWGLQETQYF. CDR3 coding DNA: TGTGCCAGCAGCCAAGATTATTGGGGTCTCCAAGAGACCCAGTACTTC.